One and the same sample provided the 32 T cell receptor beta chains below, sequenced in a study of T cell responses to AZD1222 COVID-19 vaccine. TCRdb's copy holds only in-frame clones and misses some; the assay was immunoSEQ multiplex PCR. Among approximately 130,000 clones listed, about 90% were seen once. This sample comprised peripheral blood, obtained on day 0 of AZD1222 vaccination. The receptor set was obtained from an adult in good health.

The gene calls are TRBV9 and TRBJ1-2; D is unclear. V was shortened by 0 bases and J by 4 bases, with 7 bases between the two germline ends. Per the germline V gene, CDR1 is SGDLS and CDR2 is YYNGEE. The CDR3 is made up of 13 amino acids. In DNA form, the CDR3 reads TGTGCCAGCAGCGTAGGTTTTGGCTATGGCTACACCTTC. It codes for CASSVGFGYGYTF.

The chain carries TRBV28 and TRBJ1-4; tentatively, D is TRBD1 (6 bases). There are 15 residues in the CDR3. Germline V gene data show CDR1 as MDHEN and CDR2 as SYDVKM. The V and J ends lost 7 bases and 11 bases respectively, with 23 bases between them. CDR3 amino acids: CASTKGGGGWWKLFF. The CDR3 DNA sequence: TGTGCCAGCACCAAAGGGGGGGGTGGATGGTGGAAACTGTTTTTT. Together with reference TRBV28 and TRBJ1-4, the CDR3 gives the full variable domain: DVKVTQSSRYLVKRTGEKVFLECVQDMDHENMFWYRQDPGLGLRLIYFSYDVKMKEKGDIPEGYSVSREKKERFSLILESASTNQTSMYLCASTKGGGGWWKLFFGSGTQLSVL.

V gene TRBV2 combines with J gene TRBJ2-1; TRBD2 matches 10 bases. The germline V gene encodes CDR1 SNHLY and CDR2 FYNNEI. After removal of 4 bases from V and 3 bases from J, the junction contained 9 bases not matched to a gene. This CDR3 is 17 amino acids long. CDR3 sequence (DNA): TGTGCCAGCAGTGCTCCCCGGACTAGCGGAGGCTACAATGAGCAGTTCTTC. Protein: CASSAPRTSGGYNEQFF.

This chain connects TRBV6-2 or TRBV6-3 to TRBJ1-5; D unclear. Between the trimmed V and J ends, which lost 5 bases and 2 bases, there was a span of 16 bases. The germline gives CDR1 MNHEY, CDR2 SVGEGT. This CDR3 spans 16 amino acids. The CDR3 nucleotides read TGTGCCAGCAGTCCCTCCCTTCGGGGTGGCAATCAGCCCCAGCATTTT. Amino acids: CASSPSLRGGNQPQHF.

In nucleotides, the CDR3 is TGTGCCAGCAGGGACGTGGGGTATGAGACCCAGTACTTC. Translation gives CASRDVGYETQYF. The chain uses TRBV7-9 and TRBJ2-5; D is ambiguous. The V gene's germline CDR1 is SEHNR and CDR2 FQNEAQ (reference sequence). The CDR3 totals 13 residues. The V end lost 6 bases, the J end lost 5 bases, and 13 bases lay between the germline ends.

This clone occurred once. The DNA for the CDR3 is TGCGCCAGCAGCTTTGAAGCGGGTCCCCCCTACGAGCAGTACTTC. This sequence encodes CASSFEAGPPYEQYF. The genes are TRBV5-1 and TRBJ2-7; possibly TRBD2 for D (6 bases). The germline CDR1 and CDR2 sequences are SGHRS and YFSETQ. The CDR3 runs 15 residues. V shed 2 bases and J shed 2 bases, with 14 bases lying between them.

The chain is built from TRBV11-3 and TRBJ1-2, with TRBD1 matching 9 bases. The V gene end was trimmed by 4 bases and the J gene end by 6 bases; junction bases not matched to a gene: 3. Germline CDR1 is SGHNT and CDR2 is YENEEA. CDR3 size: 13 residues. The chain's CDR3 is CASSSTGGDGYTF. The DNA of the CDR3 is TGTGCCAGCAGCTCAACAGGGGGCGATGGCTACACCTTC. The whole variable domain, remainder taken from reference TRBV11-3 and TRBJ1-2, is EAGVVQSPRYKIIEKKQPVAFWCNPISGHNTLYWYLQNLGQGPELLIRYENEEAVDDSQLPKDRFSAERLKGVDSTLKIQPAELGDSAVYLCASSSTGGDGYTFGSGTRLTVV.

In DNA, the CDR3 is TGTGCCAGCAACCTAGGGGGCAACGAGCAGTACTTC. It specifies CASNLGGNEQYF. The rearrangement joins TRBV6-5 to TRBJ2-7; 7 bases are a match to TRBD1. V lost 7 bases, J lost 5 bases, and 5 bases stayed unmatched. Germline V lookup: CDR1 MNHEY, CDR2 SVGAGI. The CDR3 totals 12 residues.

This chain uses TRBV28 with TRBJ2-3; maybe TRBD2 (5 bases). From germline, CDR1 is MDHEN and CDR2 SYDVKM. The CDR3 is made up of 15 amino acids. V lost 4 bases to trimming and J lost 1 base, with 12 bases between them. Written as DNA, the CDR3 is TGTGCCAGCAGTTCCCGGGGTGGCGGCACAGATACGCAGTATTTT. Protein product: CASSSRGGGTDTQYF.

This clone has a single count. This chain uses TRBV9 with TRBJ1-3; 9 positions match TRBD1. V gave up 4 bases and J gave up 0 bases; unmatched junction bases: 5. This CDR3 region has 16 residues. Germline V CDR1 and CDR2: SGDLS, YYNGEE. The CDR3 DNA is TGTGCCAGCAGCCCCGGACAGGGGTTCTCTGGAAACACCATATATTTT. Translated, it gives CASSPGQGFSGNTIYF.

V is TRBV5-1 and J is TRBJ1-6; TRBD1 aligns across 9 bases. Germline V gene sequence: CDR1 SGHRS, CDR2 YFSETQ. This CDR3 has 14 residues. Trimming took 3 bases from V and 6 from J; bases not matched to a gene: 1. CDR3 amino acids: CASSWGQGNSPLHF. CDR3 nucleotides: TGCGCCAGCAGCTGGGGACAGGGTAATTCACCCCTCCACTTT.

DNA for the CDR3: TGTGCCAGCAGCGTACTAGCGGCCAGCTCCTACAATGAGCAGTTCTTC. It encodes CASSVLAASSYNEQFF. The J gene is TRBJ2-1, the V gene TRBV9; 7 bases are shared with TRBD2. From germline, CDR1 is SGDLS and CDR2 YYNGEE. The CDR3 covers 16 residues. The trim removed 1 base at V and 0 bases at J, leaving 4 bases unmatched.

This sequence joins TRBV7-6 and TRBJ2-1; no clear D gene. Germline loops: CDR1 SGHVS, CDR2 FNYEAQ. With 5 bases removed from V and 5 bases from J, the gap between germline ends came to 16 bases. This CDR3 spans 15 amino acids. The CDR3 is CASSPRPSYDNEQFF. The CDR3 coding sequence is TGTGCCAGCAGCCCAAGGCCATCCTACGACAATGAGCAGTTCTTC.

The chain carries TRBV5-6 and TRBJ2-5, with 11 bases lining up with TRBD2. The CDR3 length is 19 residues. With V trimmed by 0 bases and J by 7 bases, 17 bases remained unmatched. The germline V gene encodes CDR1 SGHDT and CDR2 YYEEEE. The CDR3 coding sequence is TGTGCCAGCAGCTTGGAGATCTACGGTACTAGCGGGAGTTGGGGGACCCAGTACTTC. Protein product: CASSLEIYGTSGSWGTQYF.

The chain uses TRBV12-5 and TRBJ1-5; maybe TRBD1 (5 bases). Germline V CDR1 and CDR2: LGHNT, FRNRAP. This CDR3 has 23 residues. The V and J ends lost 0 bases and 2 bases respectively, with 32 bases between them. As DNA, the CDR3 is TGTGCTAGTGGTTTGGTACTGGGGACCCTTAAGGGTAAAACCTCTTTCGGCAATCAGCCCCAGCATTTT. Translated: CASGLVLGTLKGKTSFGNQPQHF.

This clone was recorded once. The V call is TRBV18, the J call TRBJ2-5; D is unclear. Trimming took 3 bases from V and 5 from J, leaving 10 bases between them. The CDR3 loop spans 13 amino acids. Germline V gene sequence: CDR1 KGHSH, CDR2 LQKENI. The CDR3 nucleotides read TGTGCCAGCTCACCCCCTCCGCGGGAGACCCAGTACTTC. This translates into CASSPPPRETQYF.

This clone was picked up a small number of times. The chain has TRBV9 and TRBJ1-3; D not certain. Germline CDR1 and CDR2: SGDLS and YYNGEE. V was shortened by 6 bases and J by 0 bases, with 10 bases between the two germline ends. This CDR3 region has 14 residues. CDR3 bases: TGTGCCAGCACCTCTAGTACCTCTGGAAACACCATATATTTT. Amino acid sequence: CASTSSTSGNTIYF.

The chain uses TRBV2 and TRBJ2-3; weak D call: TRBD2 (6 bases). From germline, CDR1 is SNHLY and CDR2 FYNNEI. This CDR3 has 16 amino acids. Trimming cost V 6 bases and J 2 bases, with 18 bases left between them. The CDR3 region is CASSRGGALLTDTQYF. CDR3 nucleotides: TGTGCCAGCAGCCGAGGCGGGGCCCTCCTCACAGATACGCAGTATTTT.

The chain has TRBV7-9 and TRBJ2-1; 9 bases fit TRBD2. CDR1 and CDR2 from the germline V gene are SEHNR and FQNEAQ (reference sequence). V shed 5 bases and J 9 bases; nucleotides not matched to a gene: 14. The CDR3 has 16 residues. CDR3 amino acids: CASSPRPREGGGEQFF. DNA of the CDR3: TGTGCCAGCAGCCCCCGGCCGCGGGAGGGGGGCGGTGAGCAGTTCTTC.

The chain recombines TRBV6-5 with TRBJ2-2; no definite D call. CDR1 and CDR2 (germline): MNHEY, SVGAGI. The CDR3 runs 15 residues. V was pared by 7 bases and J by 0 bases, with 12 bases between. The CDR3 DNA sequence: TGTGCCAGCACCACGAGACGGTCGAACACCGGGGAGCTGTTTTTT. Translating it yields CASTTRRSNTGELFF.

The gene calls are TRBV3-1 (or the pseudogene TRBV3-2) and TRBJ2-2; 15 nucleotides line up with TRBD2. The junction had 2 bases not matched to a gene; V was cut back by 2 bases and J by 7 bases. This CDR3 is built from 16 residues. Germline-derived CDR1 and CDR2 are LGHDT and YNNKEL (reference sequence). CDR3 nucleotide sequence: TGTGCCAGCAGCCAATGGACTAGCGGGAGGGGCGGGGAGCTGTTTTTT. Its translation is CASSQWTSGRGGELFF.

In the case of this clone: The DNA is left out, because the CDR3 cannot be placed on it with certainty; the CDR3 is given as TCRdb lists it. The V call is TRBV5-6, the J call TRBJ2-7. Germline V lookup: CDR1 SGHDT, CDR2 YYEEEE. A total of 15 residues make up the CDR3, ends included. CDR3 protein: CASTFGNGGTLRRYF.

V is TRBV18 and J is TRBJ2-7; 10 positions match TRBD2. Germline CDR1 is KGHSH and CDR2 is LQKENI. This CDR3 spans 15 amino acids. Trimming cost V 4 bases and J 5 bases; bases outside gene matches: 8. Here the CDR3 DNA reads TGTGCCAGCTCACTAGGCCTAGCGGGAGCCAACGAGCAGTACTTC. Residues: CASSLGLAGANEQYF.

V usage is TRBV27 and J usage is TRBJ2-7, with a weak D call TRBD1 (5 bases). CDR1 and CDR2 (germline): MNHEY, SMNVEV (reference sequence). Trimming took off 3 bases at V and 3 bases at J, with 12 bases between the two ends. The CDR3 has 14 residues. The CDR3 DNA sequence: TGTGCCAGCAGTTTCCGCCGGACACACTACGAGCAGTACTTC. Translated: CASSFRRTHYEQYF.

The rearrangement uses TRBV14 and TRBJ2-4; D remains ambiguous. The germline V gene encodes CDR1 SGHDN and CDR2 FVKESK. Trimming removed 6 bases from V and 8 bases from J, with 14 bases in between. The CDR3 has 13 residues. The CDR3 DNA is TGTGCCAGCAGTGCCCGACCCCCCGACATTCAGTACTTC. This translates into CASSARPPDIQYF.

This clone came up once. The V and J genes are TRBV3-1 (or the pseudogene TRBV3-2) and TRBJ1-1; D ambiguous. The germline gives CDR1 LGHDT, CDR2 YNNKEL (reference sequence). This CDR3 comprises 13 residues. The V end was cut by 1 base, the J end by 3 bases, with 6 bases between. The CDR3 spells CASSQASDTEAFF. CDR3 DNA sequence: TGTGCCAGCAGCCAAGCCTCGGACACTGAAGCTTTCTTT.

The J gene is TRBJ2-2, the V gene TRBV7-3, with TRBD2 matching over 8 bases. J was trimmed by 6 bases and V by 0 bases; bases with no gene match: 6. Germline V gene lookup returns CDR1 SGHTA and CDR2 FQGTGA. This CDR3 is 16 amino acids long. The CDR3 protein is CASSLTGTSNSGELFF. CDR3 sequence (DNA): TGTGCCAGCAGCTTAACCGGGACTAGTAATTCCGGGGAGCTGTTTTTT.

This chain joins TRBV6-4 and TRBJ2-1, with 8 bases matching TRBD2. The CDR3 extends over 14 amino acids. The V and J ends lost 4 bases and 12 bases, in that order; junction bases with no gene match: 11. Germline CDR1 MRHNA, CDR2 SNTAGT. The CDR3, as DNA: TGTGCCAGCAGTGCGCTAGCGGGCGGGTACGTGCAGTTCTTC. Translating it yields CASSALAGGYVQFF.

This chain links TRBV7-9 with TRBJ1-4; D possibly corresponds to TRBD1 (5 bases). Between the trimmed V and J ends, which lost 5 bases and 8 bases, there was a span of 18 bases. CDR1 is SEHNR, CDR2 FQNEAQ, per germline (reference sequence). The CDR3 is 15 amino acids. CDR3 residues: CASSRLRGEGEKLFF. CDR3 in DNA: TGTGCCAGCAGCCGTCTCAGAGGGGAGGGGGAAAAACTGTTTTTT.

In its sample, this clone was seen once. The J gene is TRBJ2-3, the V gene TRBV5-1; D is unresolved. Trimming pared 4 bases from V and 1 base from J, leaving 13 bases between. The CDR3 contains 15 residues. CDR1 SGHRS and CDR2 YFSETQ come from the germline V gene. The CDR3 reads CASSPTAIGTDTQYF. CDR3 bases: TGCGCCAGCAGCCCAACAGCGATAGGCACAGATACGCAGTATTTT.

The V gene is TRBV6-1, the J gene TRBJ1-1, with a possible D match to TRBD1 (5 bases). The V end lost 2 bases, the J end lost 4 bases, and 11 bases lay between the germline ends. The CDR3 extends over 14 amino acids. The germline gives CDR1 MNHNS, CDR2 SASEGT. In DNA form, the CDR3 reads TGTGCCAGCAGTGAACTAGGGGCCTCCACTGAAGCTTTCTTT. It encodes CASSELGASTEAFF.

The gene calls are TRBV2 and TRBJ1-6, with no clear D. V was pared by 4 bases and J by 0 bases, with 10 bases between. The CDR3 extends over 16 amino acids. Germline CDR1 and CDR2: SNHLY and FYNNEI. This chain's CDR3 is CASSVGPSSYNSPLHF. CDR3 in DNA: TGTGCCAGCAGTGTGGGCCCGAGCTCCTATAATTCACCCCTCCACTTT. Supplemented by reference TRBV2 and TRBJ1-6, the full variable domain reads EPEVTQTPSHQVTQMGQEVILRCVPISNHLYFYWYRQILGQKVEFLVSFYNNEISEKSEIFDDQFSVERPDGSNFTLKIRSTKLEDSAMYFCASSVGPSSYNSPLHFGNGTRLTVT.